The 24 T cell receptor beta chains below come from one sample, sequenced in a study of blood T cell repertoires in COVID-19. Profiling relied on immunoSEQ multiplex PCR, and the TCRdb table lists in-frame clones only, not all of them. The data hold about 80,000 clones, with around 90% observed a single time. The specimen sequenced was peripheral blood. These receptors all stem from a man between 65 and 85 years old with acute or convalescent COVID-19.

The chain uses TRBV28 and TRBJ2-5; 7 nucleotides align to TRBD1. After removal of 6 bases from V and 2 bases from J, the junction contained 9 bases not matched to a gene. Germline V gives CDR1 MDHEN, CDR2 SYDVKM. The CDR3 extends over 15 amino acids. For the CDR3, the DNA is TGTGCCAGCAGCCTGACAGGGAGTCTACAAGAGACCCAGTACTTC. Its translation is CASSLTGSLQETQYF.

The CDR3 region is CASSSGQNDNEQFF. DNA for the CDR3: TGTGCCAGCAGTTCGGGACAGAATGACAATGAGCAGTTCTTC. The chain combines TRBV6-5 with TRBJ2-1; 7 bases agree with TRBD1. Per germline, CDR1 MNHEY and CDR2 SVGAGI. V dropped 4 bases and J dropped 5; count of bases not matched to a gene: 5. The CDR3 is made up of 14 amino acids.

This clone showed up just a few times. CDR3 loop: CASSSIPGQGWDYNEQFF. CDR3 sequence (DNA): TGTGCCAGCAGCTCTATCCCGGGACAGGGGTGGGACTACAATGAGCAGTTCTTC. V is TRBV13 and J is TRBJ2-1; 10 bases are a match to TRBD1. V was clipped by 4 bases and J by 3 bases; unmatched bases: 12. The length of the CDR3 is 18 residues. Germline CDR1 and CDR2: PRHDT and FYEKMQ (reference sequence).

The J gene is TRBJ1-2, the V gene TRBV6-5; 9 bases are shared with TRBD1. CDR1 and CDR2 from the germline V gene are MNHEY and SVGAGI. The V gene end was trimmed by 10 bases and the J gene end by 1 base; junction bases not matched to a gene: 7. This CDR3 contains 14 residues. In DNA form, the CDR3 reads TGTGCCACCCTCCCGACAGGGGGTAACTATGGCTACACCTTC. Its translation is CATLPTGGNYGYTF.

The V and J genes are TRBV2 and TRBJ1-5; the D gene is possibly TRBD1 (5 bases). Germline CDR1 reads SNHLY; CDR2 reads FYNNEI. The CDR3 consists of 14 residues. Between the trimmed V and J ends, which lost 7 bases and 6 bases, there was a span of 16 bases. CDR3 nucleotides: TGTGCCAGCAAAGGGGCCACCCCTCTTCAGCCCCAGCATTTT. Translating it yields CASKGATPLQPQHF.

The DNA of the CDR3 is TGTGCCAGCAGTGAAACGGGGATGGGACAGGGTTTTTCACCCCTCCACTTT. It encodes CASSETGMGQGFSPLHF. V usage is TRBV6-4 and J usage is TRBJ1-6; 9 nucleotides line up with TRBD1. Germline V gene data show CDR1 as MRHNA and CDR2 as SNTAGT. This CDR3 region has 17 residues. With 3 bases clipped from V and 9 bases from J, the junction kept 12 bases outside the gene matches.

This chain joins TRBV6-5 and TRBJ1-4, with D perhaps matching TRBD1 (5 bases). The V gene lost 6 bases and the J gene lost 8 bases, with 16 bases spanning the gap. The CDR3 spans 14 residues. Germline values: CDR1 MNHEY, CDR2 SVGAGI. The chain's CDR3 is CASRRTIGDEKLFF. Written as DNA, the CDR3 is TGTGCCAGCAGGCGGACAATTGGAGACGAAAAACTGTTTTTT.

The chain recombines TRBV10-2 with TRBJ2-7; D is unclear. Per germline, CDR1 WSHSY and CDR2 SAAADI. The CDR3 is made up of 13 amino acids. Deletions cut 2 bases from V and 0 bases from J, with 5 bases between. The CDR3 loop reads CASSEGSSYEQYF. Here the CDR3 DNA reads TGCGCCAGCAGTGAGGGCAGCTCCTACGAGCAGTACTTC.

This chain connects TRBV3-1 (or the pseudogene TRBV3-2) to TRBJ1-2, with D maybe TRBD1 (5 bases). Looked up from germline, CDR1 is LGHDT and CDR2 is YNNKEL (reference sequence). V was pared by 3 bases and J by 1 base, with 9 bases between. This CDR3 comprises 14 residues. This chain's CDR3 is CASSHTGVNYGYTF. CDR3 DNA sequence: TGTGCCAGCAGCCATACAGGAGTTAACTATGGCTACACCTTC.

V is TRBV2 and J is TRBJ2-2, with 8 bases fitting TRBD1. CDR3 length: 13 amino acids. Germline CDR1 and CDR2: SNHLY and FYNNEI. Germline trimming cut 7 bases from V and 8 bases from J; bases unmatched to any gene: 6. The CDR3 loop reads CASTATGVGELFF. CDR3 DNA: TGTGCCAGCACGGCGACAGGGGTTGGGGAGCTGTTTTTT. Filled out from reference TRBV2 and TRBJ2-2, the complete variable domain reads EPEVTQTPSHQVTQMGQEVILRCVPISNHLYFYWYRQILGQKVEFLVSFYNNEISEKSEIFDDQFSVERPDGSNFTLKIRSTKLEDSAMYFCASTATGVGELFFGEGSRLTVL.

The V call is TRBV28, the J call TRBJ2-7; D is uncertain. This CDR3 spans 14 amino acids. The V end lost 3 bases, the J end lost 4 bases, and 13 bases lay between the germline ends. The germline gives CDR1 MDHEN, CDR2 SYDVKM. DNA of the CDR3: TGTGCCAGCAGTTTGCTAACAGTGAGTTACGAGCAGTACTTC. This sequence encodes CASSLLTVSYEQYF.

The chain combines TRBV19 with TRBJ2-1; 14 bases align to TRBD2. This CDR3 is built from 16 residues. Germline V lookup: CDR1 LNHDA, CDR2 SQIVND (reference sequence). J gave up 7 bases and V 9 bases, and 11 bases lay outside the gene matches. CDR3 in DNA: TGTGCCAGCCCCACCGCCGGGACTAGCGGGAGAAATGAGCAGTTCTTC. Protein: CASPTAGTSGRNEQFF.

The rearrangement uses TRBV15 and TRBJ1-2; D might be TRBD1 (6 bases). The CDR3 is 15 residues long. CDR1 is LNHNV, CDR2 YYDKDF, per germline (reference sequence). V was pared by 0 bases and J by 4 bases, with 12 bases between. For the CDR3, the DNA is TGTGCCACCAGCAGAGAGGGGGCGGATCTCTATGGCTACACCTTC. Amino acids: CATSREGADLYGYTF.

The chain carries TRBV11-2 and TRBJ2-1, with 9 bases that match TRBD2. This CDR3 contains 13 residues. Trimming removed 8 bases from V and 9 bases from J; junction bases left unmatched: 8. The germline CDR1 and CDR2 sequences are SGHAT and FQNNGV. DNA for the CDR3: TGTGCCAGCTTCGCGGGAGGGCTGGGTGAGCAGTTCTTC. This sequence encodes CASFAGGLGEQFF.

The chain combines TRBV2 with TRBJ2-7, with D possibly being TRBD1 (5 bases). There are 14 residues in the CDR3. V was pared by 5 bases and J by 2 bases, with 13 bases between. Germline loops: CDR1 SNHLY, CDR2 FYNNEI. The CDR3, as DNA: TGTGCCAGCAGTACACAAAAGGGGCCCTACGAGCAGTACTTC. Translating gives CASSTQKGPYEQYF.

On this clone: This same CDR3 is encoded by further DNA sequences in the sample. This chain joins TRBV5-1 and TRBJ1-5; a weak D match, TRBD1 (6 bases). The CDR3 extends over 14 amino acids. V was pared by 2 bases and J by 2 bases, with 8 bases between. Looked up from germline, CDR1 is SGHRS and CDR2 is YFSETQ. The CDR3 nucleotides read TGCGCCAGCAGCTTACAGGGTGGCAATCAGCCCCAGCATTTT. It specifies CASSLQGGNQPQHF.

The CDR3 spells CASRRRWGEINSPLHF. CDR3 nucleotides: TGTGCCAGCAGACGACGTTGGGGGGAGATTAATTCACCCCTCCACTTT. V gene TRBV28 combines with J gene TRBJ1-6; D may be TRBD1 (5 bases). The CDR3 is 16 residues long. Between the trimmed V and J ends, which lost 6 bases and 6 bases, there was a span of 18 bases. Per the germline V gene, CDR1 is MDHEN and CDR2 is SYDVKM. Full variable domain (outside the CDR3, taken from reference TRBV28 and TRBJ1-6): DVKVTQSSRYLVKRTGEKVFLECVQDMDHENMFWYRQDPGLGLRLIYFSYDVKMKEKGDIPEGYSVSREKKERFSLILESASTNQTSMYLCASRRRWGEINSPLHFGNGTRLTVT.

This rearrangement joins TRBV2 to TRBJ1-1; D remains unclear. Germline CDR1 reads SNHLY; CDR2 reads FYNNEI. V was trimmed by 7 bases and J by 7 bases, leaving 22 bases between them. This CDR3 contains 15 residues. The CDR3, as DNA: TGTGCCAGCACTCTAGGCCCAGTCGAAGTGGGTGAAGCTTTCTTT. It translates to CASTLGPVEVGEAFF.

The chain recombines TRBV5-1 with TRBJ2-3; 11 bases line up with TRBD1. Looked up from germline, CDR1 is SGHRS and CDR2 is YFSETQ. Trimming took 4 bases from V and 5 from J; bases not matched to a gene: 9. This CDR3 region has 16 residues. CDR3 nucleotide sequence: TGCGCCAGCAGCCCAATGGGACAGGGGGTTGGAGATACGCAGTATTTT. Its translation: CASSPMGQGVGDTQYF.

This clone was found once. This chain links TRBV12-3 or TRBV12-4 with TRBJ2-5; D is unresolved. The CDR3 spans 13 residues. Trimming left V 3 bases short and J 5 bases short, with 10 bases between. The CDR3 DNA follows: TGTGCCAGCAGTTTGCGAGGAATGGAGACCCAGTACTTC. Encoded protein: CASSLRGMETQYF.

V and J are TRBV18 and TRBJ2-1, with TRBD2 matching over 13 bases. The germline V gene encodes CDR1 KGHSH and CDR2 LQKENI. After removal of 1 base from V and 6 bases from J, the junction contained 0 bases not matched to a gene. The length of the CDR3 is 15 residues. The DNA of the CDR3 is TGTGCCAGCTCACCACGACTAGCGGGGGGCAATGAGCAGTTCTTC. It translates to CASSPRLAGGNEQFF.

The CDR3 region has the DNA TGTGCCAGTAGTACACAGGGTTTGAGCACTGAAGCTTTCTTT. Translation gives CASSTQGLSTEAFF. This chain links TRBV19 with TRBJ1-1; perhaps TRBD1 as D (6 bases). The CDR3 is made up of 14 amino acids. V was clipped by 4 bases and J by 4 bases, with 13 bases between them. Germline lookup yields CDR1 LNHDA and CDR2 SQIVND (reference sequence). The variable domain in full, completed from reference TRBV19 and TRBJ1-1, reads DGGITQSPKYLFRKEGQNVTLSCEQNLNHDAMYWYRQDPGQGLRLIYYSQIVNDFQKGDIAEGYSVSREKKESFPLTVTSAQKNPTAFYLCASSTQGLSTEAFFGQGTRLTVV.

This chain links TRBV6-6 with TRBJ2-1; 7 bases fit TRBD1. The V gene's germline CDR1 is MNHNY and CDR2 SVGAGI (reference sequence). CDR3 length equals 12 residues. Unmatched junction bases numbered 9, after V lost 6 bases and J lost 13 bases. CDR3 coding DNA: TGTGCCAGCAGCTCAGGGGGTAATGTTCAGTTCTTC. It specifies CASSSGGNVQFF.

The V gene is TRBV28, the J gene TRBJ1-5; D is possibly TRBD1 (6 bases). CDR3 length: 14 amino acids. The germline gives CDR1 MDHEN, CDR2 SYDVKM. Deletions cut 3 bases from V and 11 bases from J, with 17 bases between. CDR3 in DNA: TGTGCCAGCAGTTTGTTCGAAGGGGGATCGTCCCAGCATTTT. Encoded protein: CASSLFEGGSSQHF.